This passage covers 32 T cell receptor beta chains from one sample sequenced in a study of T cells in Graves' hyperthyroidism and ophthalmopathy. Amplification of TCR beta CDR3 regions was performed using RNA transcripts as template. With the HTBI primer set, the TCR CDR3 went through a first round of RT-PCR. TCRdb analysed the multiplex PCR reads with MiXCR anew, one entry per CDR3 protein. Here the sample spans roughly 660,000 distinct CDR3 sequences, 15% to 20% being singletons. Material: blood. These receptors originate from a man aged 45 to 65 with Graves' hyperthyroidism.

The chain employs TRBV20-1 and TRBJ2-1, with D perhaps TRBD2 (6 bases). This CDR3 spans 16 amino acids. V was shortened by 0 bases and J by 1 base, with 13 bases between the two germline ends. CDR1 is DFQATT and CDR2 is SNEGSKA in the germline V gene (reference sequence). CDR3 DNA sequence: TGCAGTGCTAGAGATCCGTCGGGAGTTTCCTACAATGAGCAGTTCTTC. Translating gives CSARDPSGVSYNEQFF.

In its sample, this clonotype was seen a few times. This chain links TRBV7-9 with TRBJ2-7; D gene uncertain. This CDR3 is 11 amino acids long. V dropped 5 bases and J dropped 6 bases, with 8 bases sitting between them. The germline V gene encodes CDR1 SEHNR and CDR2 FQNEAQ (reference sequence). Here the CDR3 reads CASSDNIEQYF. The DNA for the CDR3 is TGTGCCAGCAGCGATAACATCGAGCAGTACTTC.

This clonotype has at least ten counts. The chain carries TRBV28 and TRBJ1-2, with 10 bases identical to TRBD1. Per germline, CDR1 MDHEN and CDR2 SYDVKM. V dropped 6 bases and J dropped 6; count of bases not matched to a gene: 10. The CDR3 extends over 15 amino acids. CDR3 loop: CASRHSLGQGNGYTF. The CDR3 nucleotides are TGTGCCAGCAGACATTCATTGGGACAGGGGAATGGCTACACCTTC.

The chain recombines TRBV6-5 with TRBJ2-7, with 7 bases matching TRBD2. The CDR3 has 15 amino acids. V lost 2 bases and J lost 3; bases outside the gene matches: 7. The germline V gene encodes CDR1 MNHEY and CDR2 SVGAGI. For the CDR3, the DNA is TGTGCCAGCAGTTACGGCGGGGGTGATGGCTACGAGCAGTACTTC. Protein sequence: CASSYGGGDGYEQYF.

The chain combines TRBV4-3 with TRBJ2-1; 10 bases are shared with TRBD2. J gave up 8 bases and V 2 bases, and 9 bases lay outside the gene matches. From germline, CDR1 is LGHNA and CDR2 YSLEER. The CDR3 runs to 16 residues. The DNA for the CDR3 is TGCGCCAGCAGCCAAATTCCAGCGGGAGGGCCACATGAGCAGTTCTTC. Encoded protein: CASSQIPAGGPHEQFF.

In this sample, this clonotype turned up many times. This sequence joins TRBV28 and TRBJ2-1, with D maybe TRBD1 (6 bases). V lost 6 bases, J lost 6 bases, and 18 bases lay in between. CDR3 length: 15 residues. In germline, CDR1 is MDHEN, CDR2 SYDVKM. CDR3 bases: TGTGCCAGCAGCCGGACAGCCTCGGTGCGCAATGAGCAGTTCTTC. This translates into CASSRTASVRNEQFF.

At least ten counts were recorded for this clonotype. The CDR3 reads CASSGASRQPQHF. The DNA of the CDR3 is TGTGCCAGTAGTGGGGCGAGTCGACAGCCCCAGCATTTT. The gene calls are TRBV19 and TRBJ1-5, with D possibly being TRBD1 (5 bases). Trimming removed 5 bases at V and 7 bases at J, with 12 bases between. Germline V CDR1 and CDR2: LNHDA, SQIVND (reference sequence). The CDR3 is made up of 13 amino acids.

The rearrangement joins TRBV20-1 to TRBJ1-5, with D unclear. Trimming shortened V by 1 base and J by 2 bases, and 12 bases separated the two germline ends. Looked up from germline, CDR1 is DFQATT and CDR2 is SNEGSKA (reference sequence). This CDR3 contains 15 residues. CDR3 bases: TGCAGTGCTAGAGGGGCAGTGGTCGGCAATCAGCCCCAGCATTTT. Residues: CSARGAVVGNQPQHF.

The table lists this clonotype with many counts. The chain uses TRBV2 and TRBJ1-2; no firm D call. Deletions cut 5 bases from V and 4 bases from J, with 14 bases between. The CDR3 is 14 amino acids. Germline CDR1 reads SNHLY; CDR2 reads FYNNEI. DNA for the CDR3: TGTGCCAGCAGTCCCCAGCGAGGGAGCTATGGCTACACCTTC. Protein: CASSPQRGSYGYTF.

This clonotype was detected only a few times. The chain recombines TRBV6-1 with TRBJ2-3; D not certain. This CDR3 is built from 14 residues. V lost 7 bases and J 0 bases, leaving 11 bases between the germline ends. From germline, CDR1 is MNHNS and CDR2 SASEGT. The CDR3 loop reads CASKRVRSTDTQYF. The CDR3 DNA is TGTGCCAGCAAAAGGGTTAGAAGCACAGATACGCAGTATTTT.

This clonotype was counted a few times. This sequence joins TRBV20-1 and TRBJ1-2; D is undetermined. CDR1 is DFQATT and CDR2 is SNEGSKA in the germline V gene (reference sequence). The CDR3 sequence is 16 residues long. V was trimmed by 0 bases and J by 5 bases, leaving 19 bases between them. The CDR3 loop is CSARDWRLVPFYGYTF. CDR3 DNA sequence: TGCAGTGCTAGAGATTGGCGCCTAGTTCCGTTTTATGGCTACACCTTC.

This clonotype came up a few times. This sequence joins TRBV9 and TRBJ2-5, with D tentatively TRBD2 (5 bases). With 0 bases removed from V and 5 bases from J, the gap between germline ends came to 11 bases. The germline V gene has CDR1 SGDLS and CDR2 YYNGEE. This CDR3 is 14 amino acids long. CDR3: CASSVAGYQETQYF. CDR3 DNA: TGTGCCAGCAGCGTAGCGGGATATCAGGAGACCCAGTACTTC.

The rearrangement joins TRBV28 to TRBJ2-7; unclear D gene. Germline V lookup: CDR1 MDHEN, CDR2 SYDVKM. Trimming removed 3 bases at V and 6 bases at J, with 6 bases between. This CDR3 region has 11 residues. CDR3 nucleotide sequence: TGTGCCAGCAGTTTGGCCACCGAGCAGTACTTC. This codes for CASSLATEQYF. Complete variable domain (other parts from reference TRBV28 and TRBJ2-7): DVKVTQSSRYLVKRTGEKVFLECVQDMDHENMFWYRQDPGLGLRLIYFSYDVKMKEKGDIPEGYSVSREKKERFSLILESASTNQTSMYLCASSLATEQYFGPGTRLTVT.

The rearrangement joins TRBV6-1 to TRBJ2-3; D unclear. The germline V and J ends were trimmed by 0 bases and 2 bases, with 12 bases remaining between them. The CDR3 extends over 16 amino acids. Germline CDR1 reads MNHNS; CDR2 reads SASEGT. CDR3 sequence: CASSEARQPLTDTQYF. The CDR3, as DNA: TGTGCCAGCAGTGAAGCAAGGCAGCCGCTCACAGATACGCAGTATTTT.

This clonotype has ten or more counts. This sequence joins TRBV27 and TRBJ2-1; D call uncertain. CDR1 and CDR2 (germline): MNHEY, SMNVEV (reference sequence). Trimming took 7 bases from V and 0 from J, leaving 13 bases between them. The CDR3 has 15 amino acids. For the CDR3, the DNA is TGTGCCAGCACGCCAAACAAGTTCTCCTACAATGAGCAGTTCTTC. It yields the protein CASTPNKFSYNEQFF.

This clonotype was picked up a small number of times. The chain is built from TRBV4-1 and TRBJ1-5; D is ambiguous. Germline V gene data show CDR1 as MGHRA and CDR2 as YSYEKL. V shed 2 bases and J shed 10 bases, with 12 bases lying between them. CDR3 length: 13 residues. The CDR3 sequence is CASSQRWGEPQHF. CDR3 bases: TGCGCCAGCAGCCAACGGTGGGGAGAACCCCAGCATTTT.

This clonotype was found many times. The CDR3 here is CASSLAGTGYNEQFF. The CDR3 coding sequence is TGTGCCAGCAGCTTAGCCGGGACAGGGTACAATGAGCAGTTCTTC. V gene TRBV11-2 combines with J gene TRBJ2-1; 9 bases fit TRBD1. The V and J ends lost 1 base and 4 bases, in that order; junction bases with no gene match: 2. CDR1 SGHAT and CDR2 FQNNGV come from the germline V gene. The CDR3 has 15 amino acids.

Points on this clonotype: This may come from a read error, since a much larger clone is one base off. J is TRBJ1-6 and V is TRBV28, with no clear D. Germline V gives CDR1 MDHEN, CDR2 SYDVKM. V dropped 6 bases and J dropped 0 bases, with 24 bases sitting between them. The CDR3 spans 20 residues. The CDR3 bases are TGTGCCAGCAGCCCCCCCGAACAGATCGACTTCAGCTCCTATAATTCACCCCTCCACTTT. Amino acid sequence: CASSPPEQIDFSSYNSPLHF.

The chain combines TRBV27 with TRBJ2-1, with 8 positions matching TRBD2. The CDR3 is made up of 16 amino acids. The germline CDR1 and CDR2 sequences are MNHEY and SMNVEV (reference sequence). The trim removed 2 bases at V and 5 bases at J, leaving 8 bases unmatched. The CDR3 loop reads CASSLRGGLAHNEQFF. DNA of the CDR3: TGTGCCAGCAGTTTAAGAGGCGGACTAGCCCACAATGAGCAGTTCTTC.

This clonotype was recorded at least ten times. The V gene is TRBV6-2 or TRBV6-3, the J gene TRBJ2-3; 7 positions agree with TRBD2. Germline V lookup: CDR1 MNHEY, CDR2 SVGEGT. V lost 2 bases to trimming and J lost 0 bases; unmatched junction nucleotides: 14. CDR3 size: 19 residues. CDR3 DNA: TGTGCCAGCAGTTACGACGGGGGGAGGGCTCCTCTCAGCACAGATACGCAGTATTTT. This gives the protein CASSYDGGRAPLSTDTQYF.

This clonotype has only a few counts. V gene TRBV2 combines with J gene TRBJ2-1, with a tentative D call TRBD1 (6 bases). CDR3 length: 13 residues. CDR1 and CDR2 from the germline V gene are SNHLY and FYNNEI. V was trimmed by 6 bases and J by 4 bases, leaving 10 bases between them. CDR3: CASRVDRYNEQFF. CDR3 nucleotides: TGTGCCAGCAGGGTCGACAGGTACAATGAGCAGTTCTTC.

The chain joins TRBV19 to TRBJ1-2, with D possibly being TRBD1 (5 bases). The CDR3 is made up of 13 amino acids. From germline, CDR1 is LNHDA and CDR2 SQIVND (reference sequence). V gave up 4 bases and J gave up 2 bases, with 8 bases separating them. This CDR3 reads CASSTGINYGYTF. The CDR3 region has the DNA TGTGCCAGTAGTACAGGGATCAACTATGGCTACACCTTC.

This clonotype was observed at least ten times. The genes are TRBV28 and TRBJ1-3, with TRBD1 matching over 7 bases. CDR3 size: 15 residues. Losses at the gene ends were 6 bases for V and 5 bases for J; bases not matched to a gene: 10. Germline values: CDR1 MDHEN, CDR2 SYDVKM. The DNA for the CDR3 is TGTGCCAGCAGCCCTGGGGAGGGGGCAAGAAACACCATATATTTT. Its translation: CASSPGEGARNTIYF.

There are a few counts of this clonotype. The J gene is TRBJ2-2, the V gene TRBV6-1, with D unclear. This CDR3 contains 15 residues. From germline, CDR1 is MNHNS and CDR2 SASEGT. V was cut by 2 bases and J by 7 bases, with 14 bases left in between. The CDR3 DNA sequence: TGTGCCAGCAGTGAACTGGGCGGCGTTGGCGGGGAGCTGTTTTTT. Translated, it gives CASSELGGVGGELFF.

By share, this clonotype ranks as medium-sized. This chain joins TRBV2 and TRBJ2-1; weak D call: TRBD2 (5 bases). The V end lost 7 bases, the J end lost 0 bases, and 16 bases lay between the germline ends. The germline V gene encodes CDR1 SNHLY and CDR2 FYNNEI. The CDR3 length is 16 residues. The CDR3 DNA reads TGTGCCAGCACGCCTCATGGGCTAGCCTCCTACAATGAGCAGTTCTTC. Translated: CASTPHGLASYNEQFF. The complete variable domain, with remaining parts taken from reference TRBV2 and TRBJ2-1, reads EPEVTQTPSHQVTQMGQEVILRCVPISNHLYFYWYRQILGQKVEFLVSFYNNEISEKSEIFDDQFSVERPDGSNFTLKIRSTKLEDSAMYFCASTPHGLASYNEQFFGPGTRLTVL.

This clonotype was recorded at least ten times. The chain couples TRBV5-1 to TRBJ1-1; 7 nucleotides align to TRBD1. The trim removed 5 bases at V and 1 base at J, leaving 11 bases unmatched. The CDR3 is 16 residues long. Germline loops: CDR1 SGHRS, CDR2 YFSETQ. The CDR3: CASSGTVGPSNTEAFF. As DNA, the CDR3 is TGCGCCAGCAGTGGGACAGTCGGCCCCTCGAACACTGAAGCTTTCTTT.

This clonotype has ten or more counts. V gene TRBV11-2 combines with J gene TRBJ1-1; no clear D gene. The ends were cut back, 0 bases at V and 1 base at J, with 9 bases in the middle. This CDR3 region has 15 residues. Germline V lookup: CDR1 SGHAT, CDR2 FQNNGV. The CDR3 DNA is TGTGCCAGCAGCTTAGAGGGATTGGAGAACACTGAAGCTTTCTTT. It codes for CASSLEGLENTEAFF.

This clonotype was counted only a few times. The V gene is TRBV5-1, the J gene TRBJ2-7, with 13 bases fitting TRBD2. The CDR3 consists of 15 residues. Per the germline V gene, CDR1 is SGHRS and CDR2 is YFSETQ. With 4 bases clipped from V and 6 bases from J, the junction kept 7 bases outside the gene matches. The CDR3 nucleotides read TGCGCCAGCAGCCCCGGACTAGCGGGAGAGGTCGAGCAGTACTTC. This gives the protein CASSPGLAGEVEQYF.

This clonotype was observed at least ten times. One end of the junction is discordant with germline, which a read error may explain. This CDR3 is CSDERTSVLDTQYF. CDR3 coding DNA: TGCAGCGATGAAAGGACTAGCGTTTTAGATACGCAGTATTTT. This rearrangement joins TRBV29-1 to TRBJ2-3, with 9 bases identical to TRBD2. This CDR3 is 14 amino acids long. In germline, CDR1 is SQVTM, CDR2 ANQGSEA.

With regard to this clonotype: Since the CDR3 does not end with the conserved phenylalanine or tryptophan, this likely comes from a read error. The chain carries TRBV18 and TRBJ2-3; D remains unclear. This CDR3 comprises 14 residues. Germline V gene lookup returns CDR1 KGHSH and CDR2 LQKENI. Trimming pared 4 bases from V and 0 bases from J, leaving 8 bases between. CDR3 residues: CASSRVGSTDTQYC. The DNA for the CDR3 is TGTGCCAGCTCACGCGTGGGTAGCACAGATACGCAGTATTGT.

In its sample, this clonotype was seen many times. The DNA for the CDR3 is TGTGCCAGCAGTTTTCCGGGGGCGCGTTCCTACGAGCAGTACTTC. Protein sequence: CASSFPGARSYEQYF. The chain recombines TRBV28 with TRBJ2-7; the D gene could be TRBD1 or TRBD2 (6 bases each). The CDR3 has 15 residues. V lost 3 bases to trimming and J lost 1 base, with 13 bases between them. CDR1 is MDHEN, CDR2 SYDVKM, per germline.

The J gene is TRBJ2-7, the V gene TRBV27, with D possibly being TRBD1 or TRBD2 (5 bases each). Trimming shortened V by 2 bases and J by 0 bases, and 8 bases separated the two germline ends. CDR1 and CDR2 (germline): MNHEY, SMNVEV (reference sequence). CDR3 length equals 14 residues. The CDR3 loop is CASSLMGVSYEQYF. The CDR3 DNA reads TGTGCCAGCAGTTTAATGGGGGTCTCCTACGAGCAGTACTTC.